Shown below are 30 T cell receptor beta chains from a single sample sequenced in a study of patients and donors after allogeneic stem cell transplantation. MiXCR, applied by TCRdb to the RT-PCR reads, yields one record per CDR3 protein. The sample has approximately 99,000 distinct CDR3 sequences; around 38% are singletons. Material for sequencing was blood, either unsorted or a sorted T cell fraction (not recorded which). The receptors stem from a human donor who was either an allogeneic HSCT recipient or a stem cell or donor lymphocyte infusion donor (not recorded which). It is not recorded whose cells these are; they may come from a transplant donor.

The chain employs TRBV10-3 and TRBJ2-7, with D possibly being TRBD2 (6 bases). V dropped 2 bases and J dropped 2 bases, with 10 bases sitting between them. The CDR3 consists of 14 residues. Germline loops: CDR1 ENHRY, CDR2 SYGVKD. The CDR3 reads CAISEGGIPYEQYF. As DNA, the CDR3 is TGTGCCATCAGTGAGGGGGGGATCCCCTACGAGCAGTACTTC.

The chain combines TRBV18 with TRBJ2-2; tentatively, D is TRBD2 (6 bases). This CDR3 has 18 amino acids. The germline V gene has CDR1 KGHSH and CDR2 LQKENI. V was cut by 2 bases and J by 7 bases, with 23 bases left in between. The CDR3 loop reads CASSPIQLEGWEDGELFF. CDR3 DNA sequence: TGTGCCAGCTCACCAATCCAGCTTGAAGGCTGGGAGGACGGGGAGCTGTTTTTT.

The chain joins TRBV10-3 to TRBJ2-2; D may be TRBD2 (5 bases). The CDR3 totals 13 residues. CDR1 is ENHRY, CDR2 SYGVKD, per germline. V was shortened by 3 bases and J by 5 bases, with 7 bases between the two germline ends. The CDR3, as DNA: TGTGCCATCAGTGAAAGGAGGACCGGGGAGCTGTTTTTT. Translated, it gives CAISERRTGELFF.

This sequence joins TRBV5-1 and TRBJ2-7; the D is unclear. V lost 4 bases and J lost 2, with 13 bases in between. CDR3 length: 14 amino acids. Germline CDR1 is SGHRS and CDR2 is YFSETQ. This CDR3 reads CASSARDFTYEQYF. Written as DNA, the CDR3 is TGCGCCAGCAGCGCCAGAGACTTTACCTACGAGCAGTACTTC.

The V call is TRBV20-1, the J call TRBJ2-1; TRBD1 aligns across 9 bases. With V trimmed by 6 bases and J by 3 bases, 6 bases remained unmatched. Germline CDR1 DFQATT, CDR2 SNEGSKA (reference sequence). The CDR3 spans 14 residues. CDR3 bases: TGCAGTGCAAAGAACAGGGGGCTCTACAATGAGCAGTTCTTC. Encoded protein: CSAKNRGLYNEQFF.

J is TRBJ2-1 and V is TRBV3-1; no reliable D call. In germline, CDR1 is LGHDT, CDR2 YNNKEL (reference sequence). V was cut by 4 bases and J by 10 bases, with 11 bases left in between. The CDR3 length is 12 residues. CDR3 sequence (DNA): TGTGCCAGCAGCCCCGAACGGCGCGAGCAGTTCTTC. It encodes CASSPERREQFF.

J is TRBJ2-3 and V is TRBV20-1; D is unclear. Germline-derived CDR1 and CDR2 are DFQATT and SNEGSKA (reference sequence). The CDR3 length is 14 residues. V lost 6 bases and J lost 2, with 15 bases in between. The CDR3 is CSALPESATDTQYF. The CDR3 DNA sequence: TGCAGTGCCCTACCGGAGAGCGCCACAGATACGCAGTATTTT.

V is TRBV4-2 and J is TRBJ2-5; no firm D call. CDR3 size: 12 residues. CDR1 and CDR2 (germline): LGHNA, YNFKEQ. Trimming removed 2 bases at V and 5 bases at J, with 6 bases between. The CDR3 loop reads CASSQNLETQYF. CDR3 DNA: TGTGCCAGCAGCCAAAATTTGGAGACCCAGTACTTC.

The V gene is TRBV6-5, the J gene TRBJ1-2; a weak D match, TRBD1 (6 bases). V was clipped by 6 bases and J by 5 bases, with 16 bases between them. CDR3 length equals 14 residues. The germline gives CDR1 MNHEY, CDR2 SVGAGI. CDR3 loop: CASRGPGHSYGYTF. The CDR3 DNA follows: TGTGCCAGCAGGGGACCGGGACACAGTTATGGCTACACCTTC.

DNA of the CDR3: TGTGCCAGCAGCCGGGACGGGTCCTACAATGAGCAGTTCTTC. Translating gives CASSRDGSYNEQFF. The genes are TRBV12-3 or TRBV12-4 and TRBJ2-1; D may correspond to TRBD1 or TRBD2 (5 bases each). The CDR3 has 14 amino acids. V gave up 6 bases and J gave up 1 base, with 10 bases separating them.

This clonotype has only a few counts. The chain links TRBV28 to TRBJ1-5; D might be TRBD1 (5 bases). Germline-derived CDR1 and CDR2 are MDHEN and SYDVKM. This CDR3 is 16 amino acids long. V shed 5 bases and J shed 7 bases, with 21 bases lying between them. CDR3 bases: TGTGCCAGCAGTCCACAGGCCTTTGGGGGTTCACAGCCCCAGCATTTT. Encoded protein: CASSPQAFGGSQPQHF.

This clonotype was counted only a few times. This chain connects TRBV9 to TRBJ2-7; 12 bases fit TRBD2. With V trimmed by 4 bases and J by 3 bases, 8 bases remained unmatched. The CDR3 is 16 residues long. Looked up from germline, CDR1 is SGDLS and CDR2 is YYNGEE. The CDR3 DNA reads as TGTGCCAGCAGCCCTAGAGGACTAGCGGGGTTCTACGAGCAGTACTTC. Its translation: CASSPRGLAGFYEQYF.

This clonotype was detected many times. The rearrangement links TRBV7-6 to TRBJ1-2; unclear D gene. V gave up 1 base and J gave up 2 bases, with 5 bases separating them. The germline V gene has CDR1 SGHVS and CDR2 FNYEAQ. There are 13 residues in the CDR3. CDR3 nucleotide sequence: TGTGCCAGCAGCTTAGGGCAGAACTATGGCTACACCTTC. Its protein is CASSLGQNYGYTF.

This chain uses TRBV18 with TRBJ1-4; D possibly corresponds to TRBD1 (5 bases). The V end was cut by 2 bases, the J end by 7 bases, with 11 bases between. Germline loops: CDR1 KGHSH, CDR2 LQKENI. The CDR3 has 14 amino acids. Written as DNA, the CDR3 is TGTGCCAGCTCACCAGAAGGGGTCGGTGAAAAACTGTTTTTT. It yields the protein CASSPEGVGEKLFF. Full variable domain (missing parts from reference TRBV18 and TRBJ1-4): NAGVMQNPRHLVRRRGQEARLRCSPMKGHSHVYWYRQLPEEGLKFMVYLQKENIIDESGMPKERFSAEFPKEGPSILRIQQVVRGDSAAYFCASSPEGVGEKLFFGSGTQLSVL.

This clonotype turned up a few times. This chain joins TRBV29-1 and TRBJ1-2; D remains unclear. The CDR3 runs 11 residues. The V end lost 5 bases, the J end lost 4 bases, and 8 bases lay between the germline ends. Germline CDR1 and CDR2: SQVTM and ANQGSEA. The CDR3 spells CSVRWTYGYTF. The CDR3 region has the DNA TGCAGCGTTCGATGGACCTATGGCTACACCTTC.

The chain's CDR3 is CASSVKGQGSYEQYF. The CDR3, as DNA: TGCGCCAGCAGCGTGAAAGGACAGGGTTCCTACGAGCAGTACTTC. This chain connects TRBV5-1 to TRBJ2-7; 8 positions agree with TRBD1. This CDR3 is built from 15 residues. Trimming cost V 4 bases and J 1 base; bases outside gene matches: 7. Germline V gene lookup returns CDR1 SGHRS and CDR2 YFSETQ.

This clonotype was seen only a few times. The CDR3 sequence is CASGDRLNEQYF. The CDR3 DNA follows: TGTGCCAGCGGGGACAGGCTTAACGAGCAGTACTTC. This chain connects TRBV2 to TRBJ2-7; 8 bases fit TRBD1. The CDR3 loop spans 12 amino acids. The germline CDR1 and CDR2 sequences are SNHLY and FYNNEI. Trimming removed 8 bases from V and 5 bases from J; junction bases left unmatched: 5.

This clonotype was counted at least ten times. An end of the junction does not agree with germline; a read error may underlie this. This chain uses TRBV29-1 with TRBJ1-1, with D possibly matching TRBD1 (5 bases). Germline CDR1 is SQVTM and CDR2 is ANQGSEA. This CDR3 is 13 amino acids long. CDR3 sequence: CSIEGIRNSEAFF. In DNA, the CDR3 is TGCAGCATCGAGGGGATTCGGAACTCTGAAGCTTTCTTT. Full variable domain (remainder filled in from reference TRBV29-1 and TRBJ1-1): SAVISQKPSRDICQRGTSLTIQCQVDSQVTMMFWYRQQPGQSLTLIATANQGSEATYESGFVIDKFPISRPNLTFSTLTVSNMSPEDSSIYLCSIEGIRNSEAFFGQGTRLTVV.

The V and J genes are TRBV7-8 and TRBJ2-2; D perhaps matches TRBD2 (6 bases). The V gene lost 7 bases and the J gene lost 7 bases, with 10 bases spanning the gap. Germline CDR1 reads SGHVS; CDR2 reads FQNEAQ. The CDR3 is made up of 12 amino acids. The CDR3 loop reads CASNRGSGELFF. The CDR3 DNA reads as TGTGCCAGCAACCGGGGGAGCGGGGAGCTGTTTTTT.

The chain carries TRBV25-1 and TRBJ1-5; D gene uncertain. From germline, CDR1 is MGHDK and CDR2 SYGVNS. The germline V and J ends were trimmed by 8 bases and 8 bases, with 4 bases remaining between them. The CDR3 runs to 9 residues. The CDR3 region is CASGEPQHF. The CDR3 DNA sequence: TGTGCCAGCGGGGAGCCCCAGCATTTT. Full variable domain (remainder filled in from reference TRBV25-1 and TRBJ1-5): EADIYQTPRYLVIGTGKKITLECSQTMGHDKMYWYQQDPGMELHLIHYSYGVNSTEKGDLSSESTVSRIRTEHFPLTLESARPSHTSQYLCASGEPQHFGDGTRLSIL.

The chain recombines TRBV4-3 with TRBJ2-3; no clear D gene. Germline loops: CDR1 LGHNA, CDR2 YSLEER. CDR3 size: 14 residues. Trimming removed 3 bases at V and 5 bases at J, with 12 bases between. The CDR3 DNA reads as TGCGCCAGCAGCCAGAGGAAGGTGCAAGATACGCAGTATTTT. It encodes CASSQRKVQDTQYF.

This rearrangement joins TRBV6-5 to TRBJ2-1; D may be TRBD1 or TRBD2 (5 bases each). Germline V gene lookup returns CDR1 MNHEY and CDR2 SVGAGI. Trimming shortened V by 5 bases and J by 6 bases, and 20 bases separated the two germline ends. This CDR3 spans 16 amino acids. This CDR3 is CASSPSDPPGGNEQFF. The CDR3, as DNA: TGTGCCAGCAGTCCCTCCGACCCCCCTGGGGGCAATGAGCAGTTCTTC.

The chain uses TRBV7-3 and TRBJ1-1, with D unresolved. Trimming took off 0 bases at V and 5 bases at J, with 10 bases between the two ends. This CDR3 has 14 amino acids. Germline V gives CDR1 SGHTA, CDR2 FQGTGA. In DNA form, the CDR3 reads TGTGCCAGCAGCTTAACAGGGTTGGGTACTGAAGCTTTCTTT. It encodes CASSLTGLGTEAFF.

This chain links TRBV24-1 with TRBJ1-2; D unresolved. Deletions cut 4 bases from V and 7 bases from J, with 9 bases between. Germline CDR1 is KGHDR and CDR2 is SFDVKD. The CDR3 is 12 amino acids. CDR3 in amino acids: CATSEGRGGYTF. Here the CDR3 DNA reads TGTGCCACCAGTGAGGGTCGGGGTGGCTACACCTTC.

This clonotype has more than one count but fewer than ten. The chain combines TRBV7-2 with TRBJ1-1; D uncertain. The germline V and J ends were trimmed by 2 bases and 0 bases, with 13 bases remaining between them. CDR3 length: 16 amino acids. Germline CDR1 reads SGHTA; CDR2 reads FQGNSA. CDR3 loop: CASSLRVGGLNTEAFF. CDR3 nucleotides: TGTGCCAGCAGCTTACGGGTAGGCGGGCTGAACACTGAAGCTTTCTTT.

This clonotype has only a few counts. The chain couples TRBV27 to TRBJ1-2; TRBD1 aligns across 10 bases. The J segment lost 5 bases and the V segment lost 10 bases, leaving 10 bases of the junction unmatched. The CDR3 loop spans 14 amino acids. Germline V CDR1 and CDR2: MNHEY, SMNVEV (reference sequence). The CDR3 is CATSGQGPSYGYTF. Here the CDR3 DNA reads TGTGCCACCTCGGGACAGGGGCCGAGTTATGGCTACACCTTC.

V usage is TRBV7-9 and J usage is TRBJ2-7, with D uncertain. CDR3 length equals 11 residues. V was trimmed by 3 bases and J by 7 bases, leaving 7 bases between them. Germline values: CDR1 SEHNR, CDR2 FQNEAQ (reference sequence). CDR3 sequence reads: CASSLALEQYF. The CDR3 DNA sequence: TGTGCCAGCAGCTTGGCCCTTGAGCAGTACTTC.

The rearrangement joins TRBV6-2 or TRBV6-3 to TRBJ2-7; 9 bases map to TRBD1. Germline CDR1 MNHEY, CDR2 SVGEGT. CDR3 length: 15 residues. V gave up 6 bases and J gave up 3 bases; unmatched junction bases: 9. CDR3 region: CASRYQRDRDYEQYF. DNA of the CDR3: TGTGCCAGCAGATACCAGCGGGACAGGGACTACGAGCAGTACTTC.

This clonotype was seen only a few times. CDR3 in amino acids: CASSLSGGPSPLHF. DNA of the CDR3: TGTGCCAGCAGTTTATCGGGGGGGCCTTCACCCCTCCACTTT. This chain links TRBV27 with TRBJ1-6; the D gene is possibly TRBD1 (6 bases). The V end was cut by 0 bases, the J end by 9 bases, with 9 bases between. CDR3 length: 14 amino acids. In germline, CDR1 is MNHEY, CDR2 SMNVEV (reference sequence).

This clonotype was observed a few times. This chain joins TRBV12-3 or TRBV12-4 and TRBJ1-2; maybe TRBD1 (6 bases). The V end was cut by 6 bases, the J end by 8 bases, with 19 bases between. The CDR3 has 14 residues. CDR3 loop: CASRPTGRSEGYTF. CDR3 DNA sequence: TGTGCCAGCAGACCCACAGGGAGGTCTGAGGGCTACACCTTC.